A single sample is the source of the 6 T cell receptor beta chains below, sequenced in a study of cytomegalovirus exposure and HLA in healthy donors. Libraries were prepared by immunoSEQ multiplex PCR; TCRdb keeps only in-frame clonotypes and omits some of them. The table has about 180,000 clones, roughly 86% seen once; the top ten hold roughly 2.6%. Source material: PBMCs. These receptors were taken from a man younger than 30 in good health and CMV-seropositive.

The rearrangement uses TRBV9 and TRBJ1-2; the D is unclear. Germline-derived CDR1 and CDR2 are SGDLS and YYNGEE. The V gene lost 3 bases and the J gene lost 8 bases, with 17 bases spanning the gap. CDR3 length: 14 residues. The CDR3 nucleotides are TGTGCCAGCAGCGCCTCCACCCTTTTGCGGGGCTACACCTTC. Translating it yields CASSASTLLRGYTF.

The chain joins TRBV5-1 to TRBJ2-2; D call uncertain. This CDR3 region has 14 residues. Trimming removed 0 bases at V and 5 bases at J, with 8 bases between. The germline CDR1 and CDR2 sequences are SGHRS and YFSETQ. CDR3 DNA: TGCGCCAGCAGCTTGGTACCCGGTACCGGGGAGCTGTTTTTT. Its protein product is CASSLVPGTGELFF.

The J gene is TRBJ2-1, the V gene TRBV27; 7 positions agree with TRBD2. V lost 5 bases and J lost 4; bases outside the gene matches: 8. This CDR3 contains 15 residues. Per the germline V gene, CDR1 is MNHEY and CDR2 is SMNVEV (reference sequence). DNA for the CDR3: TGTGCCAGCAGTCCTGGACTAGAACTATACAATGAGCAGTTCTTC. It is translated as CASSPGLELYNEQFF.

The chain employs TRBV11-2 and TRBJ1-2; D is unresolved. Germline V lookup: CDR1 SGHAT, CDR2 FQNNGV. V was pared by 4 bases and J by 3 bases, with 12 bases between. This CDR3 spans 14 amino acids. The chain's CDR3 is CASSWVSQDYGYTF. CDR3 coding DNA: TGTGCCAGCAGCTGGGTCAGTCAGGACTATGGCTACACCTTC.

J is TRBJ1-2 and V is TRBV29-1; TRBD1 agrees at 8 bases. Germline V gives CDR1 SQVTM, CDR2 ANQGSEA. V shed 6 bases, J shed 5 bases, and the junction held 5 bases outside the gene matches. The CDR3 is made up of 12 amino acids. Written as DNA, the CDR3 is TGCAGCGTGGACAGGGCCATTTATGGCTACACCTTC. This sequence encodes CSVDRAIYGYTF.

The CDR3 region is CASSEGGFTNYGYTF. In DNA, the CDR3 is TGTGCCAGCAGCGAGGGGGGGTTTACTAACTATGGCTACACCTTC. This chain connects TRBV6-5 to TRBJ1-2, with TRBD1 as a possible D gene (6 bases). The CDR3 loop spans 15 amino acids. Deletions cut 6 bases from V and 0 bases from J, with 14 bases between. The germline V gene encodes CDR1 MNHEY and CDR2 SVGAGI.